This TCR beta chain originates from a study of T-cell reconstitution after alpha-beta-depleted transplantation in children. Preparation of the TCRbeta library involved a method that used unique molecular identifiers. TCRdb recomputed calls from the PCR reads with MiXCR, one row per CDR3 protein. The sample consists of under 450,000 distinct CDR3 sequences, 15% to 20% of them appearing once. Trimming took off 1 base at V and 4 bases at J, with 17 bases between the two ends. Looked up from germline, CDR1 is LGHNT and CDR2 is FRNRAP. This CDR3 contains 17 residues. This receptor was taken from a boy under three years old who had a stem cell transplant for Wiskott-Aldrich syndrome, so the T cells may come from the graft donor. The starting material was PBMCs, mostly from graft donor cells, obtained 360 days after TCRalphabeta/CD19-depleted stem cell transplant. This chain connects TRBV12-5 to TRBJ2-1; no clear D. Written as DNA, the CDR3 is TGTGCTAGTGGTTTGGCCGAAGACAAGCCTACTTACAATGAGCAGTTCTTC. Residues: CASGLAEDKPTYNEQFF.